This T cell receptor beta chain was sequenced for a study of CD8 T cells in ankylosing spondylitis. Findings and caveats of the study: Prior work had noted some motif variants in reactive arthritis blood and synovial fluid. Disease-linked clones reportedly showed significant enrichment in matched ankylosing spondylitis synovial fluid. Ankylosing spondylitis blood appeared to carry a characteristic TCR beta motif of roughly 8 highly homologous variants.

Trimming removed 0 bases from V and 3 bases from J; junction bases left unmatched: 6. The CDR3 extends over 15 amino acids. In germline, CDR1 is SGDLS, CDR2 YYNGEE. Using quantitative 5'-RACE with molecular barcodes, the authors made TCR beta libraries. TCRdb re-analysed the 5' RACE reads in MiXCR, keeping a single row per CDR3 protein. The sample yields about 540,000 distinct CDR3 sequences, 10% to 15% seen once. To note about this clonotype: Its antigen is as yet unknown.

V is TRBV9 and J is TRBJ2-7; 7 bases align to TRBD1. Input material: blood, either unsorted or a sorted T cell fraction (not recorded which). This TCR was sampled from a male donor with ankylosing spondylitis. The CDR3 reads CASSVGQGVVYEQYF. CDR3 in DNA: TGTGCCAGCAGCGTAGGACAGGGAGTCGTCTACGAGCAGTACTTC.